A selection of T cell receptor beta chains follows, all from one sample in a study of human T cells and chemical hapten exposure. TCRdb reprocessed the RACE reads with MiXCR, giving one entry per CDR3 protein. The top ten hold roughly 3.4% of the sample, which has about 70,000 distinct CDR3 sequences, approximately 6.1% seen once. Sequenced material: whole blood. Receptors were obtained from a female donor in good health. Some clones in this sample may be carry-over from other donors' samples. The CDR3 runs from the conserved cysteine through the conserved F or W. A D gene is named only where the DNA matches it firmly. Size is omitted from some rows. Given values are once, few, many or a class for expanded clones.

J,V,size,D,CDR3,DNA
TRBJ2-5,TRBV2,few,TRBD2,CASSGGRGETQYF,TGTGCCAGCAGCGGCGGGAGAGGAGAGACCCAGTACTTC
TRBJ2-5,TRBV29-1,few,.,CSVLRGQTYQETQYF,TGCAGCGTTCTCCGAGGACAGACGTACCAAGAGACCCAGTACTTC
TRBJ2-3,TRBV7-2,.,.,CASSYPRGTDTQYF,TGTGCCAGCAGCTACCCCAGGGGTACAGATACGCAGTATTTT
TRBJ2-1,TRBV30,many,TRBD2,CAWGTKREGQNEQFF,TGTGCCTGGGGCACTAAGCGGGAGGGCCAGAATGAGCAGTTCTTC
TRBJ2-2,TRBV5-4,few,.,CASSLLSMARTGELFF,TGTGCCAGCAGCTTGCTCTCGATGGCCCGAACCGGGGAGCTGTTTTTT
TRBJ2-3,TRBV6-4,.,.,CASSAGTSGGTDTQYF,TGTGCCAGCAGCGCCGGGACCTCCGGAGGCACAGATACGCAGTATTTT
TRBJ2-5,TRBV6-1,many,TRBD2,CASTTSGQETQYF,TGTGCCAGCACAACTAGCGGACAAGAGACCCAGTACTTC
TRBJ1-2,TRBV4-3,many,.,CASSQGDTNLNYGYTF,TGCGCCAGCAGCCAAGGGGACACCAACCTGAACTATGGCTACACCTTC
TRBJ2-2,TRBV10-3,few,.,CAISAREANTGELFF,TGTGCCATCAGTGCTCGGGAAGCGAACACCGGGGAGCTGTTTTTT
TRBJ2-3,TRBV7-2,.,TRBD2,CASSRTVWAGGLSTDTQYF,TGTGCCAGCAGCCGCACCGTGTGGGCGGGAGGACTTAGCACAGATACGCAGTATTTT
TRBJ2-1,TRBV28,many,.,CASSLSVGEQFF,TGTGCCAGCAGTTTAAGTGTAGGGGAGCAGTTCTTC
TRBJ2-6,TRBV6-5,.,TRBD1,CASGRTGLSAGANVLTF,TGTGCCAGCGGCCGGACAGGGTTGTCGGCTGGGGCCAACGTCCTGACTTTC
TRBJ2-6,TRBV5-1,.,.,CASSGSGVSGANVLTF,TGCGCCAGCAGCGGATCGGGAGTCTCTGGGGCCAACGTCCTGACTTTC
TRBJ2-5,TRBV20-1,.,.,CSALDTVYQETQYF,TGCAGTGCTCTGGATACAGTGTACCAAGAGACCCAGTACTTC
TRBJ1-4,TRBV20-1,many,.,CSATGNQVEKLFF,TGCAGTGCCACCGGAAACCAGGTTGAAAAACTGTTTTTT
TRBJ2-5,TRBV27,.,TRBD1,CASSQGDQETQYF,TGTGCCAGCAGTCAGGGGGACCAAGAGACCCAGTACTTC
TRBJ2-2,TRBV24-1,.,TRBD1,CATSDRDRIGGELFF,TGTGCCACCAGTGATAGGGACAGAATAGGCGGGGAGCTGTTTTTT
TRBJ2-2,TRBV7-2,few,TRBD2,CASSPAGVVTGELFF,TGTGCCAGCAGCCCAGCGGGAGTAGTTACCGGGGAGCTGTTTTTT
TRBJ2-2,TRBV6-5,many,.,CASSYESASETGELFF,TGTGCCAGCAGTTACGAGTCTGCTAGCGAGACCGGGGAGCTGTTTTTT
TRBJ2-2,TRBV6-2/TRBV6-3,medium-sized,.,CASSRTEFTGELFF,TGTGCCAGCAGCCGGACAGAATTCACCGGGGAGCTGTTTTTT
TRBJ2-7,TRBV24-1,.,.,CATRNPGPTYEQYF,TGTGCCACCAGGAACCCCGGGCCCACCTACGAGCAGTACTTC
TRBJ1-1,TRBV20-1,many,TRBD1,CSARGGVNRGPDTEAFF,TGCAGTGCTAGAGGGGGGGTGAACAGGGGGCCGGACACTGAAGCTTTCTTT
TRBJ2-6,TRBV25-1,.,.,CASSEWGAGANVLTF,TGTGCCAGCAGTGAATGGGGGGCTGGGGCCAACGTCCTGACTTTC
TRBJ1-1,TRBV12-3/TRBV12-4,few,TRBD1,CASSFQGTGNTEAFF,TGTGCCAGCAGTTTCCAGGGGACAGGGAACACTGAAGCTTTCTTT
TRBJ1-1,TRBV5-1,many,.,CASSFGTLNTEAFF,TGCGCCAGCAGCTTCGGAACTTTGAACACTGAAGCTTTCTTT
TRBJ2-3,TRBV5-1,few,TRBD2,CASSPLAGNTDTQYF,TGCGCCAGCAGCCCCCTAGCGGGCAACACAGATACGCAGTATTTT
TRBJ2-3,TRBV11-2,many,.,CASSTTYGTDTQYF,TGTGCCAGCAGCACTACCTATGGCACAGATACGCAGTATTTT
TRBJ2-2,TRBV25-1,few,.,CASSDGGIGELFF,TGTGCCAGCAGTGACGGGGGTATCGGGGAGCTGTTTTTT
TRBJ2-2,TRBV2,few,.,CASTPGRTNTGELFF,TGTGCCAGCACCCCGGGACGCACGAACACCGGGGAGCTGTTTTTT
TRBJ1-6,TRBV3-1,few,.,CASSPNRDGRLHF,TGTGCCAGCAGCCCTAACCGGGACGGCAGACTCCACTTT
TRBJ2-7,TRBV20-1,.,TRBD2,CSARGGGRGYEQYF,TGCAGTGCTAGAGGTGGCGGGAGGGGGTACGAGCAGTACTTC
TRBJ1-2,TRBV2,few,.,CASSPSPGVLYGYTF,TGTGCCAGCAGTCCTTCTCCGGGCGTCTTATATGGCTACACCTTC
TRBJ2-3,TRBV2,many,TRBD2,CASIHKTSGSPDTQYF,TGTGCCAGCATCCACAAGACTAGCGGGAGTCCAGATACGCAGTATTTT
TRBJ1-1,TRBV28,many,.,CASLKSVGRTEAFF,TGTGCCAGCTTAAAGTCGGTCGGTCGCACTGAAGCTTTCTTT
TRBJ2-7,TRBV6-5,.,.,CASSYSQGGHEQYF,TGTGCCAGCAGTTACTCTCAGGGAGGCCACGAGCAGTACTTC
TRBJ2-6,TRBV4-1,many,.,CASSQERGSGANVLTF,TGCGCCAGCAGCCAAGAACGGGGGTCTGGGGCCAACGTCCTGACTTTC
TRBJ2-1,TRBV29-1,many,TRBD2,CSGEGTSGENNEQFF,TGCAGCGGGGAAGGCACTAGCGGGGAAAACAATGAGCAGTTCTTC
TRBJ1-5,TRBV7-8,few,.,CASSLDGQKQPQHF,TGTGCCAGCAGCTTAGATGGGCAGAAGCAGCCCCAGCATTTT
TRBJ1-5,TRBV20-1,many,.,CSAMITASGQPQHF,TGCAGTGCTATGATCACCGCGAGCGGCCAGCCCCAGCATTTT
TRBJ2-7,TRBV27,few,TRBD2,CASSPTSGLSYEQYF,TGTGCCAGCAGCCCGACTAGCGGACTCTCCTACGAGCAGTACTTC
TRBJ1-2,TRBV29-1,few,.,CSATGGNYGYTF,TGCAGCGCCACTGGGGGAAACTATGGCTACACCTTC
TRBJ2-1,TRBV9,many,.,CASSGERGEQFF,TGTGCCAGCAGCGGGGAAAGGGGTGAGCAGTTCTTC
TRBJ2-7,TRBV20-1,many,.,CSARYLGPYEQYF,TGCAGTGCTAGGTACCTCGGCCCTTACGAGCAGTACTTC
TRBJ1-1,TRBV7-9,.,.,CASSFFLPRSNTEAFF,TGTGCCAGCAGCTTTTTTTTGCCTCGTTCAAACACTGAAGCTTTCTTT
TRBJ2-1,TRBV20-1,many,.,CSAKPLLLGAYNEQFF,TGCAGTGCTAAACCACTACTTTTGGGAGCGTATAATGAGCAGTTCTTC
TRBJ2-1,TRBV19,.,.,CASSLLAGYYNEQFF,TGTGCCAGTAGTCTTCTGGCGGGATATTACAATGAGCAGTTCTTC
TRBJ1-1,TRBV12-3/TRBV12-4,many,TRBD1,CASSLARTGVTEAFF,TGTGCCAGCAGTTTAGCCAGGACAGGGGTAACTGAAGCTTTCTTT
TRBJ1-5,TRBV28,many,.,CASSFRLDQPQHF,TGTGCCAGCAGTTTTAGGTTGGATCAGCCCCAGCATTTT
TRBJ2-3,TRBV20-1,many,.,CSASFVEPRTDTQYF,TGCAGTGCTAGTTTTGTGGAACCGCGCACAGATACGCAGTATTTT
TRBJ1-6,TRBV28,many,.,CASSLLAVHYSPLHF,TGTGCCAGCAGTTTATTGGCAGTCCACTATTCACCCCTCCACTTT
TRBJ1-4,TRBV28,few,TRBD1,CASSLVSRGLQDEKLFF,TGTGCCAGCAGTTTAGTGAGCAGGGGGCTTCAGGATGAAAAACTGTTTTTT
TRBJ2-7,TRBV28,few,.,CASSLSRGPYEQYF,TGTGCCAGCAGTTTATCCCGGGGGCCGTACGAGCAGTACTTC
TRBJ1-4,TRBV29-1,.,.,CSVEKGDEKLFF,TGCAGCGTTGAGAAGGGGGACGAAAAACTGTTTTTT
TRBJ1-2,TRBV7-8,few,.,CASGGPRSYGYTF,TGTGCCAGCGGGGGTCCCCGGAGCTATGGCTACACCTTC
TRBJ2-3,TRBV28,.,TRBD2,CASRPGLGGDTQYF,TGTGCCAGCAGACCCGGACTAGGAGGAGATACGCAGTATTTT
TRBJ1-2,TRBV6-2/TRBV6-3,many,.,CASRALTPQAGYTF,TGTGCCAGCAGAGCCCTTACACCACAAGCAGGCTACACCTTC
TRBJ2-5,TRBV12-3/TRBV12-4,many,TRBD1,CASSDTGQAKETQYF,TGTGCCAGCAGTGACACGGGACAGGCTAAAGAGACCCAGTACTTC
TRBJ2-7,TRBV6-1,few,.,CASSVLPGSEQYF,TGTGCCAGCTCCGTGCTACCTGGAAGCGAGCAGTACTTC